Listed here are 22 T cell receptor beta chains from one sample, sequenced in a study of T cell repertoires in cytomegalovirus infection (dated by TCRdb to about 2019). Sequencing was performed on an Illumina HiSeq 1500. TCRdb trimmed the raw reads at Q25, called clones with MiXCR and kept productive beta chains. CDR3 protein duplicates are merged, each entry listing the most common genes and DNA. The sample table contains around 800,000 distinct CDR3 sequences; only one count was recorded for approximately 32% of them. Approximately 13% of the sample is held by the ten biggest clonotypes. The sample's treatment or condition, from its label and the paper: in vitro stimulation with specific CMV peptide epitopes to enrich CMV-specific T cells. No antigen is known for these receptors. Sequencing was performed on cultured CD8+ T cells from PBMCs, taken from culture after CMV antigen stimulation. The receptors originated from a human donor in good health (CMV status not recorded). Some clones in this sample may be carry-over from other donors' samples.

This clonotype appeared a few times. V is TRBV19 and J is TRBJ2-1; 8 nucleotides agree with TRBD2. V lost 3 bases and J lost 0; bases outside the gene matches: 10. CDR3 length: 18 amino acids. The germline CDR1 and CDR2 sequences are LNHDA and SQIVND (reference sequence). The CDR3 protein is CASSIPVGGGSSYNEQFF. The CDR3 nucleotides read TGTGCCAGTAGTATTCCCGTGGGCGGGGGGTCCTCCTACAATGAGCAGTTCTTC.

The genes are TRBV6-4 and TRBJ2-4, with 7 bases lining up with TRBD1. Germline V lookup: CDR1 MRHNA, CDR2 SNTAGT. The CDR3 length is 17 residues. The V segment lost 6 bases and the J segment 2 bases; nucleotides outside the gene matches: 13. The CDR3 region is CASRDTRGLGTKNIQYF. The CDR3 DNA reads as TGTGCCAGCAGAGACACTAGGGGGCTTGGGACCAAAAACATTCAGTACTTC.

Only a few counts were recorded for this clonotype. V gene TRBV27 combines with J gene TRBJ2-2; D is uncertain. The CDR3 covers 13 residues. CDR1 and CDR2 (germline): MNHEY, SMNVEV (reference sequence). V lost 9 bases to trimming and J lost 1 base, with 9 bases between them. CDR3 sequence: CASRAKNTGELFF. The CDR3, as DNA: TGTGCCAGTCGCGCAAAGAACACCGGGGAGCTGTTTTTT.

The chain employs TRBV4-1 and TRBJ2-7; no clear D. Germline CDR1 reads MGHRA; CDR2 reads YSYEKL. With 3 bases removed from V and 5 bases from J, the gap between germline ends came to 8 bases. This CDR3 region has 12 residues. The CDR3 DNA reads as TGCGCCAGCAGCCAGAACAGAGACGAGCAGTACTTC. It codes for CASSQNRDEQYF.

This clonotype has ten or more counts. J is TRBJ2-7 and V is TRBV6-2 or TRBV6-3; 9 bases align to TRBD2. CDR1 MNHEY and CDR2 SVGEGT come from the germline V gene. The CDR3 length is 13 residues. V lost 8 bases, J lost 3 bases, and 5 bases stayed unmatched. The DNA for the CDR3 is TGTGCCAGCCAGCGGGGGGCCTTCTACGAGCAGTACGTC. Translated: CASQRGAFYEQYV.

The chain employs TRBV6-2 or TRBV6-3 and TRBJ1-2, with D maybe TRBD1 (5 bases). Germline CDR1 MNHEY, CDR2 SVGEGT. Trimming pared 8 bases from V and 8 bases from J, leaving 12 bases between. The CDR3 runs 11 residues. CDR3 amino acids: CASLGASGYTF. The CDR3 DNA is TGTGCCAGCCTCGGGGCAAGCGGCTACACCTTC.

The CDR3: CASSPFAGRRTSPLHF. CDR3 DNA sequence: TGCGCCAGCAGTCCTTTTGCGGGCAGGCGGACGTCACCCCTCCACTTT. The chain joins TRBV23-1 to TRBJ1-6; D is unclear. TRBV23-1 falls under the ORF class, with uncertain function. With 4 bases removed from V and 10 bases from J, the gap between germline ends came to 20 bases. CDR3 size: 16 residues.

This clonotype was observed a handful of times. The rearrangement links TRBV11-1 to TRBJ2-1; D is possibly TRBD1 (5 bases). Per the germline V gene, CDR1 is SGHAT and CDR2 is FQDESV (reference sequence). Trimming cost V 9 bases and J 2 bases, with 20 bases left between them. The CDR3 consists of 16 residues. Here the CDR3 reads CARLTRGPGAYNEQFF. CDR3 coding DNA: TGTGCCAGACTCACAAGGGGCCCTGGGGCCTACAATGAGCAGTTCTTC.

The CDR3 reads CASSPSGPGANVLTF. For the CDR3, the DNA is TGTGCCAGCAGCCCCTCGGGTCCTGGGGCCAACGTCCTGACTTTC. V gene TRBV27 combines with J gene TRBJ2-6, with no clear D. The CDR3 contains 15 residues. Germline assignment: CDR1 MNHEY and CDR2 SMNVEV (reference sequence). The V end lost 6 bases, the J end lost 2 bases, and 11 bases lay between the germline ends.

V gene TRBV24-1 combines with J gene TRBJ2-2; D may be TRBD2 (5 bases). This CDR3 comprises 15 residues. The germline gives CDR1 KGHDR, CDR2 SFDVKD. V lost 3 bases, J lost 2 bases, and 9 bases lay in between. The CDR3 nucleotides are TGTGCCACCAGTGATGACCCTAGCAACACCGGGGAGCTGTTTTTT. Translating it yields CATSDDPSNTGELFF.

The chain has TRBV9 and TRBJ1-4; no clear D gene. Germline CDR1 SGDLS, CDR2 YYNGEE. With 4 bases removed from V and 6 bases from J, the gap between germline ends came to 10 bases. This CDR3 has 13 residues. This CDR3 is CASSPGRDEKLFF. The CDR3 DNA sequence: TGTGCCAGCAGCCCCGGGAGGGATGAAAAACTGTTTTTT.

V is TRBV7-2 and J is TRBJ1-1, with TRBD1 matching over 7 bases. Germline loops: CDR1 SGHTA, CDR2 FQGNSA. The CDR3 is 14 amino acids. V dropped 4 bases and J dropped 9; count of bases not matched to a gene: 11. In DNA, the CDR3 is TGTGCCAGCAGCTCCGGGACAGTAAAGCTCCAAGCTTTCTTT. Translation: CASSSGTVKLQAFF.

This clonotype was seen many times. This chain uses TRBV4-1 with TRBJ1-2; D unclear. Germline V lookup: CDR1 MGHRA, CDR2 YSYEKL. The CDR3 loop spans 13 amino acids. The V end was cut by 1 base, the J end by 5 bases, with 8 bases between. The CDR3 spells CASSQVSGYGYTF. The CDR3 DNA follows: TGCGCCAGCAGCCAAGTTTCAGGATATGGCTACACCTTC.

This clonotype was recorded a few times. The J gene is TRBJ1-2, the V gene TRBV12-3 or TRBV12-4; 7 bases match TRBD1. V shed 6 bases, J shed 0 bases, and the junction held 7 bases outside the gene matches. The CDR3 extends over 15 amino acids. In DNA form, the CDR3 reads TGTGCCAGCAGGGATGACAGGGAAGCTAACTATGGCTACACCTTC. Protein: CASRDDREANYGYTF.

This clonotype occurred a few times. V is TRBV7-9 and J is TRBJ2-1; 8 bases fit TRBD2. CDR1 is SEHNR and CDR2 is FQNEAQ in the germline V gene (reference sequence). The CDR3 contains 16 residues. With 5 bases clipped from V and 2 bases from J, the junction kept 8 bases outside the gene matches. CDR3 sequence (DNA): TGTGCCAGCAGCCCGGAAGAAGCGGGGGCCTACAATGAGCAGTTCTTC. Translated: CASSPEEAGAYNEQFF. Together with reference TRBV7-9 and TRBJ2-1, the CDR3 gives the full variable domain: DTGVSQNPRHKITKRGQNVTFRCDPISEHNRLYWYRQTLGQGPEFLTYFQNEAQLEKSRLLSDRFSAERPKGSFSTLEIQRTEQGDSAMYLCASSPEEAGAYNEQFFGPGTRLTVL.

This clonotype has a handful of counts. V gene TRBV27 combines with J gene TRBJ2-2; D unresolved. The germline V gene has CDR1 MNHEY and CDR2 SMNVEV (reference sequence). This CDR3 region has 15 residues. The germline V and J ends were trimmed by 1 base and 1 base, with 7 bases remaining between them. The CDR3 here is CASSLWMGNTGELFF. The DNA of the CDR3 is TGTGCCAGCAGTTTATGGATGGGGAACACCGGGGAGCTGTTTTTT.

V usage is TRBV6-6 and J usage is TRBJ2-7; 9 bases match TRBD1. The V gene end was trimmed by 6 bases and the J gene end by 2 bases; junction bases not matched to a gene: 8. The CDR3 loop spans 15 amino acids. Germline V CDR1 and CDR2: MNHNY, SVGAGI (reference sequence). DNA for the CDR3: TGTGCCAGCAGCCAAGGGACAGGGAAAACCTACGAGCAGTACGTC. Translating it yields CASSQGTGKTYEQYV.

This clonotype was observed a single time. CDR3 sequence: CSARDPRDNGQPQHF. The CDR3 DNA reads as TGCAGTGCTAGAGACCCCCGGGACAATGGGCAGCCCCAGCATTTT. The chain is built from TRBV20-1 and TRBJ1-5, with a possible D match to TRBD1 (6 bases). The CDR3 has 15 residues. Trimming took off 0 bases at V and 7 bases at J, with 16 bases between the two ends. Germline lookup yields CDR1 DFQATT and CDR2 SNEGSKA (reference sequence).

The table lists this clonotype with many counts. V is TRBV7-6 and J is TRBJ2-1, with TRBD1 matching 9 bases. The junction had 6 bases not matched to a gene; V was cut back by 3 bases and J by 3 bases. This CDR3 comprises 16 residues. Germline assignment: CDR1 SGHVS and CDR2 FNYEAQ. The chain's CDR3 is CASSFLQGASYNEQFF. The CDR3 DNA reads TGTGCCAGCAGCTTCCTACAGGGGGCAAGCTACAATGAGCAGTTCTTC.

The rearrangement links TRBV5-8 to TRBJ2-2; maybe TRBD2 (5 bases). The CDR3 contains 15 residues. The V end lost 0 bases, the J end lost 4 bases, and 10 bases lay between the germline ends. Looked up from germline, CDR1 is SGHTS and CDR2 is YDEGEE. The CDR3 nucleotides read TGTGCCAGCAGCTTGGTGGAGGTGATCACCGGGGAGCTGTTTTTT. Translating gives CASSLVEVITGELFF. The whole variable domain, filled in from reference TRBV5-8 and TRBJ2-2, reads EAGVTQSPTHLIKTRGQQATLRCSPISGHTSVYWYQQALGLGLQFLLWYDEGEERNRGNFPPRFSGRQFPNYSSELNVNALELEDSALYLCASSLVEVITGELFFGEGSRLTVL.

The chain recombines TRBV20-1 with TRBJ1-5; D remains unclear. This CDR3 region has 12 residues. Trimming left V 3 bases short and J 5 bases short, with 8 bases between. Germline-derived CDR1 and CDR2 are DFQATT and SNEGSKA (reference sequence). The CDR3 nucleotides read TGCAGTGCTAGGAACGCATATCAGCCCCAGCATTTT. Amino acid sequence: CSARNAYQPQHF.

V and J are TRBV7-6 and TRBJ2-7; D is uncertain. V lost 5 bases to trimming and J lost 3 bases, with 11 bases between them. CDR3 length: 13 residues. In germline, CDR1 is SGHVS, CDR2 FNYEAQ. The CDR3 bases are TGTGCCAGCAGCCCTAGGAAGGGCTACGAGCAGTACTTC. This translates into CASSPRKGYEQYF. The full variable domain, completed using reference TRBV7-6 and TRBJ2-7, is GAGVSQSPRYKVTKRGQDVALRCDPISGHVSLYWYRQALGQGPEFLTYFNYEAQQDKSGLPNDRFSAERPEGSISTLTIQRTEQRDSAMYRCASSPRKGYEQYFGPGTRLTVT.